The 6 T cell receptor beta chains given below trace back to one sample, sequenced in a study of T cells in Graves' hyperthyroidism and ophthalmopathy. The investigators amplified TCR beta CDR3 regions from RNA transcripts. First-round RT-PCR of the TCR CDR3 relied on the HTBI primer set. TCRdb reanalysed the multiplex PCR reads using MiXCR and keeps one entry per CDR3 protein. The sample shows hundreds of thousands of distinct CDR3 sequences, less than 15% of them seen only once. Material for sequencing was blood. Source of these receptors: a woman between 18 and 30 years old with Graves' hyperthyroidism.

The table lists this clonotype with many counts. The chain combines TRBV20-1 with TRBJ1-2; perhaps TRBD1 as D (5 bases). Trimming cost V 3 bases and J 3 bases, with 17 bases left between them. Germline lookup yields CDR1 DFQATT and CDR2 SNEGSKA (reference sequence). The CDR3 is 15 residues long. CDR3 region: CSASGKGLVDYGYTF. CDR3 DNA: TGCAGTGCTAGCGGAAAGGGGTTGGTAGACTATGGCTACACCTTC.

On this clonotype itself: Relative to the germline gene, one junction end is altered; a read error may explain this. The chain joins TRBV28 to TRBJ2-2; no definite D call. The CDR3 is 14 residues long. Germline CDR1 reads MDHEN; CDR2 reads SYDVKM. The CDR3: CASGLTTNTGELFF. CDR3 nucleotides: TGTGCCAGCGGTTTAACTACGAACACCGGGGAGCTGTTTTTT.

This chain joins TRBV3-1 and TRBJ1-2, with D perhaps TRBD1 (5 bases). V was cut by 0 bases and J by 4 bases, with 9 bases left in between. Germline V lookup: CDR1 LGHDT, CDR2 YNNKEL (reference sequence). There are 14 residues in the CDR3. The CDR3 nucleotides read TGTGCCAGCAGCCAAGATCAGGGATGCTATGGCTACACCTTC. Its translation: CASSQDQGCYGYTF.

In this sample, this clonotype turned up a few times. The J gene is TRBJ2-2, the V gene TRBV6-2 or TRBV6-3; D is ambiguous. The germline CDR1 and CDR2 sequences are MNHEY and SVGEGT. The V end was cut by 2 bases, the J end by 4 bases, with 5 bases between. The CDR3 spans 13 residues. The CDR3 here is CASSYRFTGELFF. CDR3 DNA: TGTGCCAGCAGTTACCGGTTCACCGGGGAGCTGTTTTTT.

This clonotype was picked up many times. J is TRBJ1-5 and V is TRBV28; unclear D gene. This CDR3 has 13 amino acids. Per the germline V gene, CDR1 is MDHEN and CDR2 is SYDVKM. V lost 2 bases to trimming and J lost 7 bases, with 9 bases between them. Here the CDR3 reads CASSLGVAQPQHF. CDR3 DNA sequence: TGTGCCAGCAGTTTAGGGGTCGCCCAGCCCCAGCATTTT.

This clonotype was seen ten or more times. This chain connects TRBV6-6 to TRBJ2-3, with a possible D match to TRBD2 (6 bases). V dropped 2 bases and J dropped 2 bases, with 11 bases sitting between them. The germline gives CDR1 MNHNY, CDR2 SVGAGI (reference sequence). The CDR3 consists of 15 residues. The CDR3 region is CASSYRAGSTDTQYF. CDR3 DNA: TGTGCCAGCAGTTACCGTGCGGGATCCACAGATACGCAGTATTTT.